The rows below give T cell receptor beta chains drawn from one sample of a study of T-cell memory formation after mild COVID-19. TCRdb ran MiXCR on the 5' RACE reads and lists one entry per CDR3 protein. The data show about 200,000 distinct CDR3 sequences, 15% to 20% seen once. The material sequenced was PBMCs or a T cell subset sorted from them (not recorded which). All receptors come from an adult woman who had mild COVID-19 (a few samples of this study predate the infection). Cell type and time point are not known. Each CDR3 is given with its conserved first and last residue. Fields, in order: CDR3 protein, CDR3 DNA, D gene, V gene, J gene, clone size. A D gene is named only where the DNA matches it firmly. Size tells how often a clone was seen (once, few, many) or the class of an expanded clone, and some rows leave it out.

CASSLRTSGIHNEQFF	TGTGCCAGCAGTTTAAGAACTAGCGGGATCCACAATGAGCAGTTCTTC	TRBD2	TRBV12-3/TRBV12-4	TRBJ2-1	few
CASSQDGLGEGEKLFF	TGCGCCAGCAGCCAAGATGGCTTAGGGGAGGGTGAAAAACTGTTTTTT	-	TRBV4-1	TRBJ1-4	few
CASSSDPGGYEQYF	TGTGCCAGCAGCTCCGATCCGGGGGGCTACGAGCAGTACTTC	TRBD2	TRBV7-9	TRBJ2-7	few
CASSKLQGEAFF	TGTGCCAGCAGTAAATTACAGGGTGAAGCTTTCTTT	-	TRBV6-1	TRBJ1-1	-
CAWSVTGQGGEAFF	TGTGCCTGGAGTGTGACCGGACAGGGCGGTGAAGCTTTCTTT	TRBD1	TRBV30	TRBJ1-1	once
CASSPGPSGAGELFF	TGTGCCAGCAGCCCTGGACCCTCGGGGGCCGGGGAGCTGTTTTTT	-	TRBV12-3/TRBV12-4	TRBJ2-2	many
CASSLGGPKETQYF	TGTGCCAGCAGTTTAGGTGGGCCGAAAGAGACCCAGTACTTC	-	TRBV27	TRBJ2-5	-
CASRATGSNTEAFF	TGTGCCAGCAGGGCGACAGGGTCGAACACTGAAGCTTTCTTT	TRBD1	TRBV6-5	TRBJ1-1	few
CAISQVGTNINEQFF	TGTGCCATCAGTCAGGTGGGGACTAACATCAATGAGCAGTTCTTC	TRBD2	TRBV10-3	TRBJ2-1	few
CASSQAVTSGGVYEQYF	TGCGCCAGCAGCCAAGCCGTGACTAGCGGGGGGGTCTACGAGCAGTACTTC	TRBD2	TRBV4-1	TRBJ2-7	-
CASSVTSSYEQYF	TGCGCCAGCAGCGTAACTAGCTCCTACGAGCAGTACTTC	-	TRBV5-1	TRBJ2-7	many
CASSLKGEQYF	TGTGCCAGCAGCTTAAAGGGCGAGCAGTACTTC	-	TRBV11-3	TRBJ2-7	many
CASSLSGAGRFGELFF	TGTGCCAGCAGTTTGAGCGGGGCAGGGAGGTTCGGGGAGCTGTTTTTT	TRBD2	TRBV12-3/TRBV12-4	TRBJ2-2	-
CASRTTGGIHEQYF	TGTGCCAGCAGAACTACAGGGGGCATCCACGAGCAGTACTTC	TRBD1	TRBV12-3/TRBV12-4	TRBJ2-7	many
CASSERNRVGHFF	TGTGCCAGCAGCGAAAGAAACAGGGTCGGACACTTCTTC	-	TRBV7-2	TRBJ2-1	-
CASRTSGRAKDTQYF	TGTGCCAGCCGTACCAGCGGGAGGGCCAAAGATACGCAGTATTTT	TRBD2	TRBV6-6	TRBJ2-3	few
CSVVGTSSYNEQFF	TGCAGCGTTGTGGGTACGAGCTCCTACAATGAGCAGTTCTTC	-	TRBV29-1	TRBJ2-1	few
CASSWVNTGELFF	TGTGCCAGCAGCTGGGTGAACACCGGGGAGCTGTTTTTT	-	TRBV5-6	TRBJ2-2	-
CASAREGGQPQHF	TGTGCCAGCGCCCGGGAGGGCGGTCAGCCCCAGCATTTT	-	TRBV6-1	TRBJ1-5	-
CAWSEDRVNQPQHF	TGTGCCTGGAGCGAGGACAGGGTCAATCAGCCCCAGCATTTT	TRBD1	TRBV30	TRBJ1-5	-
CASSRFGSGQYF	TGTGCCAGCAGCCGATTCGGTTCAGGCCAATATTTT	-	TRBV7-2	TRBJ1-3	few
CATSRDRGATSPGYTF	TGTGCCACCAGCAGAGATCGGGGGGCCACCTCCCCAGGCTACACCTTC	-	TRBV15	TRBJ1-2	few
CASSLQSAYEQYF	TGCGCCAGCAGCTTACAGTCAGCCTACGAGCAGTACTTC	-	TRBV5-1	TRBJ2-7	few
CASSQGAGEAQPQHF	TGCGCCAGCAGCCAGGGGGCTGGGGAGGCTCAGCCCCAGCATTTT	TRBD1	TRBV5-1	TRBJ1-5	-
CASSLWGGLNIQYF	TGCGCCAGCAGCTTGTGGGGGGGTCTAAACATTCAGTACTTC	TRBD2	TRBV5-1	TRBJ2-4	few
CSVESGQGITNYGYTF	TGCAGCGTTGAGTCTGGACAGGGGATTACTAACTATGGCTACACCTTC	TRBD1	TRBV29-1	TRBJ1-2	few
CASSLGAGTTDEKLFF	TGTGCCAGCAGCTTAGGAGCCGGGACAACGGATGAAAAACTGTTTTTT	-	TRBV7-8	TRBJ1-4	-
CAWSVSGGKPQHF	TGTGCCTGGAGTGTATCAGGGGGCAAGCCCCAGCATTTT	TRBD1	TRBV30	TRBJ1-5	many
CASSPWTSGGSNEQFF	TGCGCCAGCAGCCCCTGGACTAGCGGGGGTTCAAATGAGCAGTTCTTC	TRBD2	TRBV5-1	TRBJ2-1	-
CASSTRDSSYNEQFF	TGTGCCAGCAGTACCCGGGACAGCTCCTACAATGAGCAGTTCTTC	TRBD1	TRBV12-3/TRBV12-4	TRBJ2-1	-
CASSPQRGYNEQFF	TGTGCCAGCTCACCACAGCGGGGATACAATGAGCAGTTCTTC	TRBD2	TRBV18	TRBJ2-1	few
CASSLRTGSADTQYF	TGTGCCAGCAGCCTAAGGACAGGGAGCGCAGATACGCAGTATTTT	TRBD1	TRBV7-2	TRBJ2-3	-
CASSPPWGDGYTF	TGTGCCAGCAGTCCACCCTGGGGGGATGGCTACACCTTC	-	TRBV12-3/TRBV12-4	TRBJ1-2	-
CATSDLRSGGYGYTF	TGTGCCACCAGTGACCTCAGGTCCGGGGGGTATGGCTACACCTTC	-	TRBV24-1	TRBJ1-2	-
CASRHRGQGNQPQHF	TGTGCCAGCAGGCACAGAGGGCAGGGCAATCAGCCCCAGCATTTT	-	TRBV27	TRBJ1-5	-
CASSWDRVDEQFF	TGTGCCAGCAGTTGGGACAGGGTAGATGAGCAGTTCTTC	TRBD1	TRBV12-3/TRBV12-4	TRBJ2-1	few
CASSSGLFYGYTF	TGTGCCAGCAGCTCAGGGCTCTTCTATGGCTACACCTTC	-	TRBV12-3/TRBV12-4	TRBJ1-2	few
CSAPEPRGGNTEAFF	TGCAGTGCACCAGAGCCGAGGGGTGGCAACACTGAAGCTTTCTTT	-	TRBV20-1	TRBJ1-1	-
CASSLYMSGDPRSQYF	TGTGCCAGCAGCTTGTATATGTCAGGGGATCCTCGATCGCAGTATTTT	-	TRBV5-8	TRBJ2-3	-
CASSRGAQEEKLFF	TGTGCCAGCAGCCGGGGGGCCCAGGAGGAAAAACTGTTTTTT	-	TRBV14	TRBJ1-4	many
CSARRGVGSINEKLFF	TGCAGTGCTAGAAGGGGAGTGGGCAGCATTAATGAAAAACTGTTTTTT	-	TRBV20-1	TRBJ1-4	-
CASSRRTGNEQFF	TGTGCCAGCAGCCGGCGGACAGGCAATGAGCAGTTCTTC	TRBD1	TRBV5-5	TRBJ2-1	-
CAWSAGQLYGYTF	TGTGCCTGGAGTGCCGGACAGCTCTATGGCTACACCTTC	-	TRBV30	TRBJ1-2	-